Following are 10 T cell receptor beta chains from one sample sequenced in a study of blood T cell repertoires in COVID-19. Clones were sequenced by immunoSEQ multiplex PCR, and TCRdb holds only the in-frame ones, with some missing. The table lists roughly 190,000 clones, roughly 84% of them singletons, with about 2.7% in the top ten. The specimen sequenced was peripheral blood. The origin of the receptors is a human donor with acute or convalescent COVID-19. The donor label of this sample is uncertain.

The chain uses TRBV12-3 or TRBV12-4 and TRBJ1-1, with D possibly TRBD1 on 6 matching bases. With 7 bases removed from V and 2 bases from J, the gap between germline ends came to 11 bases. The CDR3 has 13 amino acids. CDR3 nucleotides: TGTGCCAGCACTTGGACAGCTAACACTGAAGCTTTCTTT. Amino acids: CASTWTANTEAFF.

Only one count was recorded for this clone. V usage is TRBV18 and J usage is TRBJ1-5; possibly TRBD1 for D (5 bases). Trimming stripped 4 bases from V and 10 bases from J, with 20 bases between. This CDR3 region has 15 residues. CDR1 KGHSH and CDR2 LQKENI come from the germline V gene. This CDR3 reads CASSLQGGAMEPQHF. For the CDR3, the DNA is TGTGCCAGCTCACTTCAGGGAGGTGCCATGGAACCCCAGCATTTT.

This chain joins TRBV5-1 and TRBJ2-7, with D uncertain. The CDR3 extends over 15 amino acids. V lost 0 bases to trimming and J lost 1 base, with 11 bases between them. From germline, CDR1 is SGHRS and CDR2 YFSETQ. The CDR3 DNA reads TGCGCCAGCAGCTTGGTAAACAGCCTATCCTACGAGCAGTACTTC. Amino acids: CASSLVNSLSYEQYF.

This clone was counted only a few times. The chain joins TRBV6-5 to TRBJ1-5, with D possibly matching TRBD1 (5 bases). This CDR3 has 15 residues. Germline V lookup: CDR1 MNHEY, CDR2 SVGAGI. V lost 6 bases, J lost 5 bases, and 17 bases lay in between. CDR3 region: CASSMEGPDYQPQHF. The CDR3, as DNA: TGTGCCAGCAGCATGGAGGGGCCCGACTATCAGCCCCAGCATTTT.

The chain combines TRBV2 with TRBJ1-3; 7 positions match TRBD1. After removal of 4 bases from V and 3 bases from J, the junction contained 3 bases not matched to a gene. Germline loops: CDR1 SNHLY, CDR2 FYNNEI. The CDR3 has 14 residues. CDR3 in amino acids: CASSVNRGGNTIYF. CDR3 DNA: TGTGCCAGCAGTGTAAACAGGGGTGGAAACACCATATATTTT.

This clone occurred many times. The V call is TRBV5-4, the J call TRBJ2-3; 9 bases fit TRBD2. The CDR3 is 15 residues long. Germline CDR1 and CDR2: SGHNT and YYREEE (reference sequence). V lost 0 bases and J lost 6; bases outside the gene matches: 5. CDR3 bases: TGTGCCAGCAGCTTGGGTAGCGGGGGTTTCGATACGCAGTATTTT. Its protein product is CASSLGSGGFDTQYF.

This clone was counted only a few times. In DNA form, the CDR3 reads TGTGCCAGCAGCTCCCGCCAGGGGGCGGATTATGGCTACACCTTC. Translated, it gives CASSSRQGADYGYTF. The J gene is TRBJ1-2, the V gene TRBV5-4, with 8 bases aligning to TRBD1. CDR1 is SGHNT and CDR2 is YYREEE in the germline V gene (reference sequence). V was pared by 3 bases and J by 5 bases, with 9 bases of the junction left unmatched. The CDR3 has 15 amino acids.

V and J are TRBV3-1 (or the pseudogene TRBV3-2) and TRBJ2-2; TRBD1 is a possible D gene (5 bases). This CDR3 is 14 amino acids long. The V end lost 4 bases, the J end lost 6 bases, and 12 bases lay between the germline ends. Per germline, CDR1 LGHDT and CDR2 YNNKEL (reference sequence). Here the CDR3 DNA reads TGTGCCAGCAGCCCCCCCCGACAGCCCGGGGAGCTGTTTTTT. This translates into CASSPPRQPGELFF.

By sample fraction, this clone is medium-sized (0.01 to 0.1%). The V and J genes are TRBV30 and TRBJ1-2, with TRBD1 matching over 7 bases. The germline V gene encodes CDR1 GTSNPN and CDR2 SVGIG (reference sequence). The CDR3 is 13 amino acids. Trimming removed 1 base from V and 8 bases from J; junction bases left unmatched: 7. The CDR3 sequence: CAWSAIQGTGYTF. CDR3 DNA sequence: TGTGCCTGGAGTGCGATACAGGGGACCGGCTACACCTTC.

This chain joins TRBV6-5 and TRBJ1-1; D is undetermined. Germline CDR1 reads MNHEY; CDR2 reads SVGAGI. CDR3 length: 12 residues. The ends were cut back, 7 bases at V and 5 bases at J, with 11 bases in the middle. The CDR3 spells CASTEGETEAFF. The DNA for the CDR3 is TGTGCCAGCACAGAGGGAGAAACTGAAGCTTTCTTT.